This T cell receptor (beta chain) came from a study of blood T cells in healthy people across ages. Study in general: About one barcoded beta molecule was captured per two T cells (by template switching).

Donors gave ten milliliters of peripheral blood apiece. The second PCR ran roughly 6 to 11 cycles with a sample-barcoded 5' primer and J-beta primers. The study obtained at least 2.5 million CDR3-containing paired-end reads from every sample. TCRdb reanalysed the 5' RACE reads using MiXCR and keeps one entry per CDR3 protein. The repertoire has about 1.7 million distinct CDR3 sequences, 28% of them found once; the top ten carry 7.7%. This clonotype was detected only a few times. The sequence was obtained from a woman in her twenties or thirties in good health. The sequenced sample consisted of blood.

The CDR3 loop is CASSLSSGRNTEAFF. The DNA for the CDR3 is TGTGCCAGCAGTTTATCTAGCGGGAGGAACACTGAAGCTTTCTTT. V and J are TRBV27 and TRBJ1-1; unclear D gene. CDR3 length: 15 amino acids. Germline-derived CDR1 and CDR2 are MNHEY and SMNVEV (reference sequence). V was pared by 0 bases and J by 1 base, with 9 bases between.